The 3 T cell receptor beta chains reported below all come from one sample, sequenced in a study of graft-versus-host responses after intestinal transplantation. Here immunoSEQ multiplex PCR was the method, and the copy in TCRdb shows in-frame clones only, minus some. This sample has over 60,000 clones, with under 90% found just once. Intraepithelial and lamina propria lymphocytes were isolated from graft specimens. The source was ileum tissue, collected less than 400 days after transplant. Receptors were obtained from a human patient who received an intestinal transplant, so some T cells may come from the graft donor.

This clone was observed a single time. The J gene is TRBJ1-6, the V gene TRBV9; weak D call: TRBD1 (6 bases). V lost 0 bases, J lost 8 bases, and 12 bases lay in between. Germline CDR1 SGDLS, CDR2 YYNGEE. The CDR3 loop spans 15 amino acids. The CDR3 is CASSVDRGAYSPLHF. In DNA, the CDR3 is TGTGCCAGCAGCGTAGATCGGGGGGCCTATTCACCCCTCCACTTT.

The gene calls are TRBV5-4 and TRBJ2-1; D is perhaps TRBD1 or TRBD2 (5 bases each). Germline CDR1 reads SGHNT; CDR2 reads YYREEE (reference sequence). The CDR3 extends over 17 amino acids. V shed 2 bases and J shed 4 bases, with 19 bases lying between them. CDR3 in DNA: TGTGCCAGCAGCTTTAAAGGTCCGGGACGATCGTACAATGAGCAGTTCTTC. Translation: CASSFKGPGRSYNEQFF.

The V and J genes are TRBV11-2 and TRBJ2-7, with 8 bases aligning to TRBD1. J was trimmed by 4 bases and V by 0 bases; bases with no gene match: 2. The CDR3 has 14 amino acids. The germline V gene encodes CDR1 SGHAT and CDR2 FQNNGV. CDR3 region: CASSLDRGLYEQYF. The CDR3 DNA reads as TGTGCCAGCAGCTTAGACAGGGGGCTGTACGAGCAGTACTTC. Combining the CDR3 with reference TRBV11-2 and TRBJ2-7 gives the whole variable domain EAGVAQSPRYKIIEKRQSVAFWCNPISGHATLYWYQQILGQGPKLLIQFQNNGVVDDSQLPKDRFSAERLKGVDSTLKIQPAKLEDSAVYLCASSLDRGLYEQYFGPGTRLTVT.